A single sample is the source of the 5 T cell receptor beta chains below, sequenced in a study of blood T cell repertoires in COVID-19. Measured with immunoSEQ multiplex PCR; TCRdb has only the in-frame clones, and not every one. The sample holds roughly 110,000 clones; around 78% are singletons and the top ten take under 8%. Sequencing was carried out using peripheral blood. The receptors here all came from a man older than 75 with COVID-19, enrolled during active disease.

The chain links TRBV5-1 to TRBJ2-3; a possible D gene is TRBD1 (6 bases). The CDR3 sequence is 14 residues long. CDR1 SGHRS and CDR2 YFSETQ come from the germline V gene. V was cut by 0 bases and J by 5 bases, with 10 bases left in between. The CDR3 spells CASSLDRAEDTQYF. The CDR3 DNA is TGCGCCAGCAGCTTGGACAGGGCGGAAGATACGCAGTATTTT.

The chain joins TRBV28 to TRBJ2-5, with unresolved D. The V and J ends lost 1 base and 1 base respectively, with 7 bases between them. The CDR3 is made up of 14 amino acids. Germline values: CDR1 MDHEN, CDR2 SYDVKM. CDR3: CASSLLGTQETQYF. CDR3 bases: TGTGCCAGCAGTTTATTGGGCACCCAAGAGACCCAGTACTTC.

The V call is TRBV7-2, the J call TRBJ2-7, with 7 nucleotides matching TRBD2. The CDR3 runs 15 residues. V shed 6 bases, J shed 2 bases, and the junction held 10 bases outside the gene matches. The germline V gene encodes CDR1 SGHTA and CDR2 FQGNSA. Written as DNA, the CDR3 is TGTGCCAGCAGTTATCAGCGGGGCTTAACCTACGAGCAGTACTTC. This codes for CASSYQRGLTYEQYF. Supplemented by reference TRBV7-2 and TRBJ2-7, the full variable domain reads GAGVSQSPSNKVTEKGKDVELRCDPISGHTALYWYRQSLGQGLEFLIYFQGNSAPDKSGLPSDRFSAERTGGSVSTLTIQRTQQEDSAVYLCASSYQRGLTYEQYFGPGTRLTVT.

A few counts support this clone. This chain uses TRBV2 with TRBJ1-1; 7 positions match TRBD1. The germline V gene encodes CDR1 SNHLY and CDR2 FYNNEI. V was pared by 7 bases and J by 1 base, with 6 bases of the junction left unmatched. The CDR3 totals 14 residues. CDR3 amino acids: CASTANRGNTEAFF. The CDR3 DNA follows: TGTGCCAGCACGGCAAACAGGGGGAACACTGAAGCTTTCTTT.

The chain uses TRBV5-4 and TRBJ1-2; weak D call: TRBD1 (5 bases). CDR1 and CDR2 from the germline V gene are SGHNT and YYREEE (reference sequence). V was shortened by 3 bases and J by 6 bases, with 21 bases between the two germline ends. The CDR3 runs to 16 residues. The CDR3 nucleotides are TGTGCCAGCAGCTCGACTAAAGTTGGGGGACTTAATGGCTACACCTTC. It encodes CASSSTKVGGLNGYTF.